A single sample gave rise to the 27 T cell receptor beta chains below, sequenced in a study of spatial heterogeneity in lung cancer. TCRdb recomputed calls from the 5' RACE reads with MiXCR, one row per CDR3 protein. The table lists around 45,000 distinct CDR3 sequences, under 25% of them singletons. Time point in this sample: blood at routine non-recurrence follow-up after resection. Source: PBMCs, taken at follow-up. These receptors were obtained from a female donor with early-stage non-small cell lung cancer.

V usage is TRBV12-3 or TRBV12-4 and J usage is TRBJ2-4, with D possibly TRBD2 on 5 matching bases. The V gene lost 6 bases and the J gene lost 7 bases, with 13 bases spanning the gap. This CDR3 is built from 13 residues. The CDR3 is CASSHSGGNIQYF. The CDR3 DNA reads as TGTGCCAGCAGCCACTCCGGCGGGAACATTCAGTACTTC.

This clonotype has at least ten counts. Given the absence of the conserved phenylalanine or tryptophan at the CDR3 end, a read error is likely. The DNA is left out, because the CDR3 cannot be placed on it with certainty; the CDR3 is given as TCRdb lists it. The chain employs TRBV7-9 and TRBJ2-1; TRBD2 was called by the table and not checked on the DNA. CDR1 SEHNR and CDR2 FQNEAQ come from the germline V gene (reference sequence). The CDR3 length is 10 residues, termini included. Here the CDR3 reads CASSLAGGLT.

There are a few counts of this clonotype. The genes are TRBV11-2 and TRBJ1-2; D gene unclear. Trimming took off 5 bases at V and 7 bases at J, with 20 bases between the two ends. The CDR3 runs 15 residues. Germline values: CDR1 SGHAT, CDR2 FQNNGV. CDR3 DNA: TGTGCCAGCAGCCCATTACGGGCCGGGAATTTTGGCTACACCTTC. Encoded protein: CASSPLRAGNFGYTF.

The chain joins TRBV12-3 or TRBV12-4 to TRBJ1-1; D unresolved. The length of the CDR3 is 12 residues. The ends were cut back, 3 bases at V and 5 bases at J, with 7 bases in the middle. CDR3 bases: TGTGCCAGCAGTTTTGAAGGGACTGAAGCTTTCTTT. This sequence encodes CASSFEGTEAFF.

The rearrangement joins TRBV9 to TRBJ1-5; a possible D gene is TRBD1 (5 bases). CDR1 is SGDLS, CDR2 YYNGEE, per germline. Trimming stripped 0 bases from V and 5 bases from J, with 9 bases between. The CDR3 has 14 residues. The CDR3 protein is CASSVGRGYQPQHF. Here the CDR3 DNA reads TGTGCCAGCAGCGTAGGAAGGGGCTATCAGCCCCAGCATTTT.

V is TRBV12-3 or TRBV12-4 and J is TRBJ2-1; tentatively, D is TRBD2 (5 bases). This CDR3 spans 14 amino acids. V lost 1 base and J lost 9, with 13 bases in between. Written as DNA, the CDR3 is TGTGCCAGCAGTTTAGTGAGGGCAGCTGGTGAGCAGTTCTTC. It encodes CASSLVRAAGEQFF.

This sequence joins TRBV19 and TRBJ2-3; TRBD2 is a possible D gene (5 bases). V lost 10 bases and J 5 bases, leaving 16 bases between the germline ends. This CDR3 region has 13 residues. In germline, CDR1 is LNHDA, CDR2 SQIVND (reference sequence). The CDR3 is CATKRPEEDTQYF. The CDR3 bases are TGTGCCACAAAGCGGCCGGAGGAAGATACGCAGTATTTT.

This clonotype was seen only a few times. The rearrangement uses TRBV5-6 and TRBJ1-4; maybe TRBD1 (5 bases). V was pared by 5 bases and J by 4 bases, with 18 bases between. The germline CDR1 and CDR2 sequences are SGHDT and YYEEEE. The CDR3 consists of 16 residues. The CDR3 protein is CASSTPQGWINEKLFF. In DNA, the CDR3 is TGTGCCAGCAGTACTCCTCAGGGTTGGATTAATGAAAAACTGTTTTTT. Based on the CDR3 plus reference TRBV5-6 and TRBJ1-4, the full variable domain is DAGVTQSPTHLIKTRGQQVTLRCSPKSGHDTVSWYQQALGQGPQFIFQYYEEEERQRGNFPDRFSGHQFPNYSSELNVNALLLGDSALYLCASSTPQGWINEKLFFGSGTQLSVL.

This clonotype occurred many times. This chain connects TRBV6-6 to TRBJ2-1, with D tentatively TRBD2 (6 bases). The CDR3 runs 13 residues. Trimming removed 5 bases at V and 10 bases at J, with 15 bases between. Germline lookup yields CDR1 MNHNY and CDR2 SVGAGI (reference sequence). In DNA, the CDR3 is TGTGCCAGCAGTCTCGGGACTCTTCACGAGCAGTTCTTC. It encodes CASSLGTLHEQFF.

CDR3 in amino acids: CASRVGQGNTEAFF. CDR3 in DNA: TGTGCCAGCAGGGTAGGACAGGGGAACACTGAAGCTTTCTTT. The chain uses TRBV11-2 and TRBJ1-1; 8 bases map to TRBD1. Trimming at V came to 6 bases and at J to 1 base, leaving 4 bases not matched to a gene. The length of the CDR3 is 14 residues. Germline CDR1 is SGHAT and CDR2 is FQNNGV.

The chain is built from TRBV5-1 and TRBJ1-1, with a weak D call TRBD1 (6 bases). The V gene's germline CDR1 is SGHRS and CDR2 YFSETQ. The CDR3 extends over 14 amino acids. V lost 7 bases to trimming and J lost 2 bases, with 15 bases between them. The CDR3 is CASWPGGPNTEAFF. In DNA, the CDR3 is TGCGCCAGCTGGCCGGGGGGCCCCAACACTGAAGCTTTCTTT.

CDR3 bases: TGTGCCAGCAGCCCTCCCCCGGGACAGCCTCAAACCGGGGAGCTGTTTTTT. Protein: CASSPPPGQPQTGELFF. This sequence joins TRBV7-3 and TRBJ2-2, with TRBD1 identical over 7 bases. The CDR3 extends over 17 amino acids. The V and J ends lost 5 bases and 5 bases, in that order; junction bases with no gene match: 14. The germline V gene encodes CDR1 SGHTA and CDR2 FQGTGA.

The V call is TRBV23-1, the J call TRBJ2-7, with 11 bases lining up with TRBD2. TRBV23-1 is reported as an ORF; its role is uncertain. Unmatched junction bases numbered 7, after V lost 3 bases and J lost 3 bases. The CDR3 has 16 amino acids. DNA of the CDR3: TGCGCCAGCAGTCACCTGCGCCTAGCGGGGGGCTACGAGCAGTACGTC. Its translation is CASSHLRLAGGYEQYV.

With respect to this clonotype: The junction shows a germline mismatch at one end, possibly a read error. This chain links TRBV6-5 with TRBJ1-2; perhaps TRBD1 as D (6 bases). This CDR3 has 16 residues. From germline, CDR1 is MNHEY and CDR2 SVGAGI. The CDR3 region is CASRRKNRAPNYGFTF. The CDR3 DNA sequence: TGTGCCAGCAGACGTAAAAACAGGGCACCAAACTATGGCTTCACCTTC.

The rearrangement joins TRBV5-1 to TRBJ1-2; 9 positions agree with TRBD1. The germline gives CDR1 SGHRS, CDR2 YFSETQ. This CDR3 is built from 15 residues. The V and J ends lost 0 bases and 8 bases, in that order; junction bases with no gene match: 8. The CDR3 bases are TGCGCCAGCAGCTTGGAGGGACAGGGAGCGCGGGGCTACACCTTC. It encodes CASSLEGQGARGYTF.

This chain joins TRBV29-1 and TRBJ1-2; D may be TRBD1 (6 bases). Germline V gives CDR1 SQVTM, CDR2 ANQGSEA. The CDR3 extends over 13 amino acids. The V end lost 3 bases, the J end lost 4 bases, and 12 bases lay between the germline ends. The CDR3 region has the DNA TGCAGCGTTGACTCAGGGGCGAGCTATGGCTACACCTTC. Its translation: CSVDSGASYGYTF. The entire variable domain, with the rest obtained from reference TRBV29-1 and TRBJ1-2, is as follows: SAVISQKPSRDICQRGTSLTIQCQVDSQVTMMFWYRQQPGQSLTLIATANQGSEATYESGFVIDKFPISRPNLTFSTLTVSNMSPEDSSIYLCSVDSGASYGYTFGSGTRLTVV.

This clonotype was seen at least ten times. V is TRBV4-2 and J is TRBJ2-2; perhaps TRBD2 as D (6 bases). Trimming left V 0 bases short and J 1 base short, with 9 bases between. This CDR3 is 16 amino acids long. Looked up from germline, CDR1 is LGHNA and CDR2 is YNFKEQ. Written as DNA, the CDR3 is TGTGCCAGCAGCCAAGATCAAGCGGGGAACACCGGGGAGCTGTTTTTT. Translating gives CASSQDQAGNTGELFF.

This chain uses TRBV5-1 with TRBJ1-3; unclear D gene. V was shortened by 4 bases and J by 0 bases, with 8 bases between the two germline ends. The CDR3 totals 14 residues. Germline V gene lookup returns CDR1 SGHRS and CDR2 YFSETQ. Here the CDR3 reads CASSSQASGNTIYF. In DNA form, the CDR3 reads TGCGCCAGCAGCAGCCAGGCCTCTGGAAACACCATATATTTT.

This clonotype has a handful of counts. V is TRBV11-1 and J is TRBJ2-1; no firm D call. CDR1 is SGHAT, CDR2 FQDESV, per germline (reference sequence). CDR3 length: 13 amino acids. V lost 8 bases to trimming and J lost 6 bases, with 14 bases between them. Here the CDR3 reads CASSEDLINEQFF. CDR3 nucleotide sequence: TGTGCCAGCTCAGAGGACCTAATCAATGAGCAGTTCTTC.

This chain joins TRBV12-3 or TRBV12-4 and TRBJ2-2; either TRBD1 or TRBD2 may supply D (5 bases each). V was cut by 3 bases and J by 6 bases, with 14 bases left in between. This CDR3 region has 15 residues. CDR3 coding DNA: TGTGCCAGCAGTTTGGCAGGGACGGTTCCCGGGGAGCTGTTTTTT. It is translated as CASSLAGTVPGELFF.

This clonotype was observed a handful of times. The genes are TRBV6-5 and TRBJ1-1; TRBD1 matches 8 bases. V shed 7 bases and J 3 bases; nucleotides not matched to a gene: 7. The V gene's germline CDR1 is MNHEY and CDR2 SVGAGI. This CDR3 has 14 residues. The DNA for the CDR3 is TGTGCCAGCACAAACAGGGGGTGGGACACTGAAGCTTTCTTT. Encoded protein: CASTNRGWDTEAFF.

This clonotype came up once. CDR3: CSATSGGAGGYTF. In DNA, the CDR3 is TGCAGTGCTACTTCCGGGGGCGCGGGTGGCTACACCTTC. The rearrangement joins TRBV20-1 to TRBJ1-2; D is possibly TRBD1 (6 bases). V lost 4 bases to trimming and J lost 7 bases, with 16 bases between them. Germline values: CDR1 DFQATT, CDR2 SNEGSKA (reference sequence). This CDR3 is built from 13 residues.

This clonotype was seen a handful of times. The V and J genes are TRBV20-1 and TRBJ2-1; D remains ambiguous. The CDR3 consists of 14 residues. Per germline, CDR1 DFQATT and CDR2 SNEGSKA (reference sequence). The ends were cut back, 3 bases at V and 3 bases at J, with 12 bases in the middle. The CDR3 here is CSASSLLDYNEQFF. In DNA form, the CDR3 reads TGCAGTGCTAGTTCCTTGCTAGACTACAATGAGCAGTTCTTC.

V and J are TRBV19 and TRBJ2-7; no clear D gene. Germline values: CDR1 LNHDA, CDR2 SQIVND (reference sequence). The CDR3 spans 14 residues. V lost 5 bases, J lost 2 bases, and 13 bases lay in between. The CDR3 is CASSSGPATYEQYF. The CDR3 region has the DNA TGTGCCAGTAGTTCCGGACCCGCAACCTACGAGCAGTACTTC.

The V and J genes are TRBV7-8 and TRBJ2-1; D unclear. This CDR3 is 17 amino acids long. V lost 4 bases, J lost 0 bases, and 16 bases lay in between. The germline V gene has CDR1 SGHVS and CDR2 FQNEAQ. CDR3 loop: CASSSTIADPSYNEQFF. CDR3 sequence (DNA): TGTGCCAGCAGCTCAACGATAGCCGACCCCTCCTACAATGAGCAGTTCTTC.

The chain carries TRBV19 and TRBJ2-5; D possibly corresponds to TRBD1 (5 bases). The CDR3 consists of 14 residues. Trimming took 7 bases from V and 2 from J, leaving 14 bases between them. The germline gives CDR1 LNHDA, CDR2 SQIVND (reference sequence). The CDR3 region has the DNA TGTGCCAGTAAATATCGACAGACTCAAGAGACCCAGTACTTC. Translating gives CASKYRQTQETQYF.

This clonotype was seen a few times. Written as DNA, the CDR3 is TGTGCCAGCAGCCAAGGGCTAAAGCACATTCAGTACTTC. This gives the protein CASSQGLKHIQYF. The V and J genes are TRBV14 and TRBJ2-4; D uncertain. Deletions cut 1 base from V and 8 bases from J, with 9 bases between. The CDR3 covers 13 residues. Looked up from germline, CDR1 is SGHDN and CDR2 is FVKESK.